Listed here is a single T cell receptor (beta chain). The data belong to a study of blood T cell repertoires in COVID-19. Original analysis: Reference gene primer amplification in the assay estimated nucleated cell counts. Profiled with immunoSEQ multiplex PCR; TCRdb holds only in-frame clones, not every one. Clonal size and the V and J genes are those of that table, whereas D and trimming came from the DNA. The data hold 74,000 or so clones, with 75% to 90% observed a single time. The CDR3 consists of 15 residues. The germline gives CDR1 KGHDR, CDR2 SFDVKD. V was clipped by 5 bases and J by 4 bases; unmatched bases: 5.

This clonotype originated in a man aged 50 to 60 with acute or convalescent COVID-19. The chain has TRBV24-1 and TRBJ1-5; 9 bases fit TRBD1. Sequenced input: peripheral blood. The CDR3 protein is CATSARGQGNQPQHF. CDR3 nucleotide sequence: TGTGCCACCAGTGCCCGGGGACAGGGAAATCAGCCCCAGCATTTT.